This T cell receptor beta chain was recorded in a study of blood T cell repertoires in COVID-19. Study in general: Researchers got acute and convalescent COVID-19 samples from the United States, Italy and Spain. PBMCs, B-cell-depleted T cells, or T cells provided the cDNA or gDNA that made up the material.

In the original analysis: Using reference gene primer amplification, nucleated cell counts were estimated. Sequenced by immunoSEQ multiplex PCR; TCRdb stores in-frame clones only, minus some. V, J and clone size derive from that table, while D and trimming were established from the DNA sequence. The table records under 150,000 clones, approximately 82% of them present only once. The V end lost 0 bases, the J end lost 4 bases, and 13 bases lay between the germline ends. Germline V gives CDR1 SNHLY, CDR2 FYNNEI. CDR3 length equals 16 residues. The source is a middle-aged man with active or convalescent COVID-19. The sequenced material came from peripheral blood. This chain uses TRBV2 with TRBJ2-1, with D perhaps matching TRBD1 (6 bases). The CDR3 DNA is TGTGCCAGCAGTGAAGCGGCCAGGGGTGGGTACAATGAGCAGTTCTTC. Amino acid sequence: CASSEAARGGYNEQFF. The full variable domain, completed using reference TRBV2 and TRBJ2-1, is EPEVTQTPSHQVTQMGQEVILRCVPISNHLYFYWYRQILGQKVEFLVSFYNNEISEKSEIFDDQFSVERPDGSNFTLKIRSTKLEDSAMYFCASSEAARGGYNEQFFGPGTRLTVL.